The next 4 T cell receptor beta chains were all read from a single sample in a study of blood T cells in healthy people across ages. For the second PCR, which ran for roughly 6 to 12 cycles, a sample-barcoded 5' primer and a J-beta primer mix were used. Via MiXCR, TCRdb re-called the 5' RACE reads, giving one row per CDR3 protein. This sample carries 1,300,000 or so distinct CDR3 sequences, around 55% of them seen once, and the ten largest clones take approximately 7%. Material: blood. These receptors were taken from a man in his late teens or twenties in good health.

V usage is TRBV4-1 and J usage is TRBJ2-1, with D possibly TRBD1 on 5 matching bases. The germline V and J ends were trimmed by 2 bases and 4 bases, with 18 bases remaining between them. The CDR3 is 17 residues long. In germline, CDR1 is MGHRA, CDR2 YSYEKL. Written as DNA, the CDR3 is TGCGCCAGCAGCCAAACCGACAGCTATTCAGCTTACAATGAGCAGTTCTTC. This gives the protein CASSQTDSYSAYNEQFF.

The table lists this clonotype with a count of one. The J gene is TRBJ1-5, the V gene TRBV10-3; D is unresolved. V dropped 0 bases and J dropped 0 bases, with 6 bases sitting between them. CDR1 and CDR2 from the germline V gene are ENHRY and SYGVKD. The CDR3 covers 15 residues. The CDR3 bases are TGTGCCATCAGTGAGTCGATGTTTAGCAATCAGCCCCAGCATTTT. This gives the protein CAISESMFSNQPQHF.

The chain uses TRBV6-2 or TRBV6-3 and TRBJ2-1; TRBD2 matches at 8 bases. Trimming cost V 5 bases and J 8 bases; bases outside gene matches: 11. The CDR3 extends over 15 amino acids. Germline V gives CDR1 MNHEY, CDR2 SVGEGT. CDR3 in amino acids: CASSTLAGGADEQFF. Here the CDR3 DNA reads TGTGCCAGCAGTACTCTAGCGGGCGGTGCAGATGAGCAGTTCTTC.

On this clonotype: A read error may account for a junction end that differs from germline. Here the CDR3 reads CATHRTSNYDYTF. CDR3 in DNA: TGTGCCACCCACAGGACTTCTAACTATGACTACACCTTC. The chain couples TRBV6-5 to TRBJ1-2, with D possibly TRBD1 on 5 matching bases. The length of the CDR3 is 13 residues. Germline CDR1 MNHEY, CDR2 SVGAGI.